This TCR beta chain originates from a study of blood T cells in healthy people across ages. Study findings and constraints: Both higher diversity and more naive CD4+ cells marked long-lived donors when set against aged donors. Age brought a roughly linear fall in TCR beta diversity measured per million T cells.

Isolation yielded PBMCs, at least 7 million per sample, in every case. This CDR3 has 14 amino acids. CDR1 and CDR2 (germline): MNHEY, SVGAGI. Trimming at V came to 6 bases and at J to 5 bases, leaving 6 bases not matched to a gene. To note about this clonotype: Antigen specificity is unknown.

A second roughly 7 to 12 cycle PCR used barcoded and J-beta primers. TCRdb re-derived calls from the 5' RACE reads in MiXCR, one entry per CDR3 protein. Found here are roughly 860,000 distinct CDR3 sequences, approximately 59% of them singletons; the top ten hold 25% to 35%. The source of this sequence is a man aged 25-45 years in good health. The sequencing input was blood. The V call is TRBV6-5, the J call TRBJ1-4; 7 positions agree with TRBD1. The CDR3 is CASRPGQQNEKLFF. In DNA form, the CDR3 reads TGTGCCAGCAGACCGGGACAGCAAAATGAAAAACTGTTTTTT.